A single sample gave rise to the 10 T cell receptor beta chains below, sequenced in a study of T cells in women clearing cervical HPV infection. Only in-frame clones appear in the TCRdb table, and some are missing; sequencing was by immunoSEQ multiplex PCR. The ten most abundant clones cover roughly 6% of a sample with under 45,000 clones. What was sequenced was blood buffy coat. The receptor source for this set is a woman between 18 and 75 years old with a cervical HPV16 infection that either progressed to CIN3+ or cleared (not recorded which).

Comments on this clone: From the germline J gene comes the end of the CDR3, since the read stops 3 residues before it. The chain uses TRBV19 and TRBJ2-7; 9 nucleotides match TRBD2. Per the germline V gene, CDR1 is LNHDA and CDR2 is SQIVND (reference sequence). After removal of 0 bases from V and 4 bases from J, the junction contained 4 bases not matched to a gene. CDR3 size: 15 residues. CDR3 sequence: CASSIDPAGGYEQYF. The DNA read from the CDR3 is TGTGCCAGTAGTATAGATCCAGCGGGAGGATACGAG.

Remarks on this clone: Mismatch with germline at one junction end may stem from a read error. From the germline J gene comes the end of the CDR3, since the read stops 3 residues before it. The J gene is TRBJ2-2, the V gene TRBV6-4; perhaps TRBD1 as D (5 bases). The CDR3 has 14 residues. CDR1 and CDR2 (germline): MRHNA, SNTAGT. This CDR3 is CANSDAGNAGELFF. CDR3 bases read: TGTGCCAACAGCGATGCAGGGAACGCCGGGGAG.

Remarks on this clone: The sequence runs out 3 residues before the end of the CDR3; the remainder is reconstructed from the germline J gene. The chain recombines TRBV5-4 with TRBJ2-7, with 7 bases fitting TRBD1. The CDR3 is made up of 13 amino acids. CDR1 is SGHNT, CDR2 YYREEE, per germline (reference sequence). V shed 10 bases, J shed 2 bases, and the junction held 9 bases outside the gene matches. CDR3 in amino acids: CAATGTDPYEQYF. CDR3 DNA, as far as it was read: TGTGCCGCTACCGGGACAGACCCCTACGAG.

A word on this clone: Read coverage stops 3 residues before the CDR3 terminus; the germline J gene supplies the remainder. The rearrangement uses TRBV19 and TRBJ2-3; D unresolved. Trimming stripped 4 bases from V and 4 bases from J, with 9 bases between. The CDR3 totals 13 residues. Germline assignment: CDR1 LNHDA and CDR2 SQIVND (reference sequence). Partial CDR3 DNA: TGTGCCAGTAGTAACGGCGGCGCAGATACG. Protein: CASSNGGADT. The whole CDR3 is CASSNGGADTQYF.

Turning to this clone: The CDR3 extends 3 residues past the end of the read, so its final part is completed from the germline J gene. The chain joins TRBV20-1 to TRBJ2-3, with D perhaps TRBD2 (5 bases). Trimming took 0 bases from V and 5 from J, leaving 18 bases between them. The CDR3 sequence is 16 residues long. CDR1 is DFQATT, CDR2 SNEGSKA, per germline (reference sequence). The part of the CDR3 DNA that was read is TGCAGTGCTAGAGATCGGCGGGCCCAGTCTAGAGATACG. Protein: CSARDRRAQSRDT. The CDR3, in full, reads CSARDRRAQSRDTQYF.

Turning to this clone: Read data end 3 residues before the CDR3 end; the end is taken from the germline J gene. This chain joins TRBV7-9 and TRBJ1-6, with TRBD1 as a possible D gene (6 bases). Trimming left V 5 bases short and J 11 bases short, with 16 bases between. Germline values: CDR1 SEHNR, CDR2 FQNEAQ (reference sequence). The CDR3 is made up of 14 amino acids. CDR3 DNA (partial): TGTGCCAGCAGCATAGGCAGGGGTACAGCACCC. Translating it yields CASSIGRGTAP. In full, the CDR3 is CASSIGRGTAPLHF.

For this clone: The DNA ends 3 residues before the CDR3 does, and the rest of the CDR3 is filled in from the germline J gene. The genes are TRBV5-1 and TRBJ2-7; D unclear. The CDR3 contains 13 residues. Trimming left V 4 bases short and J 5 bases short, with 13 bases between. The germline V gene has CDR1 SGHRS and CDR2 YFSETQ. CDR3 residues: CASSPSLGHEQYF. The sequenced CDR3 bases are TGCGCCAGCAGCCCATCGCTAGGCCACGAG. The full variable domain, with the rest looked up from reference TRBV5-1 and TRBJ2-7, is KAGVTQTPRYLIKTRGQQVTLSCSPISGHRSVSWYQQTPGQGLQFLFEYFSETQRNKGNFPGRFSGRQFSNSRSEMNVSTLELGDSALYLCASSPSLGHEQYFGPGTRLTVT.

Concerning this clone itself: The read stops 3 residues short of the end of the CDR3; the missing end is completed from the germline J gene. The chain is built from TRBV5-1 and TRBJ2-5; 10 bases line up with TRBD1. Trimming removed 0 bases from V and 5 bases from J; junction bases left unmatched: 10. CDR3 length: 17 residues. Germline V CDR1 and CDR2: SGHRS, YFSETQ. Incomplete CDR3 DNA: TGCGCCAGCAGCTTGGGGGACAGGGGTCTCCGCGGGGAGACC. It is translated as CASSLGDRGLRGET. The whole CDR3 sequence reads CASSLGDRGLRGETQYF.

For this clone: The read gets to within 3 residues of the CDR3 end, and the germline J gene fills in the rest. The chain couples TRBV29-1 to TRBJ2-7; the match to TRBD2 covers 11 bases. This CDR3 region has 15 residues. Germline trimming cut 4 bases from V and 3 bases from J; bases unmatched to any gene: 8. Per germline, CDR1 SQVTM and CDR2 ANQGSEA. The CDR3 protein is CSVVSSGRVGYEQYF. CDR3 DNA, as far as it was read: TGCAGCGTTGTTAGTAGCGGGAGGGTGGGCTACGAG.

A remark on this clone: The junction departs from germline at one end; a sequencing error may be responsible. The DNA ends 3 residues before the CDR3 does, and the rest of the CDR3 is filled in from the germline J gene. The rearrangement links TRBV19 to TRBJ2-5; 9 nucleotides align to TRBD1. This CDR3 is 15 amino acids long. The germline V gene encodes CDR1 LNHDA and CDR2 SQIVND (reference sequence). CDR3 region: CASSTGGAGQETQYF. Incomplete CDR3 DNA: TGTGCCAGCAGTACAGGGGGCGCTGGCCAAGAGACC.